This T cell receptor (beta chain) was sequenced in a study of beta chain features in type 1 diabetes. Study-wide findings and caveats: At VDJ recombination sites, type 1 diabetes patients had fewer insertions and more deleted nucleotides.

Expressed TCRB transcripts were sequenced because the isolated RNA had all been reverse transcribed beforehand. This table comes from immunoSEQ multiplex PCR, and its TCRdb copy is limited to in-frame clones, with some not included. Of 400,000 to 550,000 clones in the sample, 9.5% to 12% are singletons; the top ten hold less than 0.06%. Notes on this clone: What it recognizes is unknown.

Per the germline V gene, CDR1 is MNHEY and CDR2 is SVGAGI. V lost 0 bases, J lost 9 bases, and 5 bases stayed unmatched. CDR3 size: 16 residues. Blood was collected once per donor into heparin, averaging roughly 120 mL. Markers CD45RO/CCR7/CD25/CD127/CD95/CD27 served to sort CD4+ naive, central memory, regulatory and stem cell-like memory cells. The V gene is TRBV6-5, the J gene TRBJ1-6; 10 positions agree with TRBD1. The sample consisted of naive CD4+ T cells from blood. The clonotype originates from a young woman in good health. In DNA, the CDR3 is TGTGCCAGCAGTTACTCTAACCGGGACAGGGGTTCACCCCTCCACTTT. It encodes CASSYSNRDRGSPLHF.